This is a list of T cell receptor beta chains from one sample in a study of shared clonotypes between healthy human individuals. Using immunoSEQ multiplex PCR, the repertoire was profiled, and TCRdb retains in-frame clones only, with some absent. The sample yields about 2.4 million clones, approximately 94% seen once. The sample comprised naive CD4+ T cells from PBMCs. All receptors derive from a man between 18 and 35 years old in good health. Some clones in this sample may be carry-over from other donors' samples. Each CDR3 is given with its conserved first and last residue. A D gene is named only where the DNA matches it firmly. Not every row has a clone size; where given, it reads once, few, many or a size class.

v_gene	d_gene	j_gene	abundance	CDR3aa	CDR3nt
TRBV30	TRBD1	TRBJ2-1	-	CARGQEYNEQFF	TGTGCCCGTGGACAGGAGTACAATGAGCAGTTCTTC
TRBV7-8	-	TRBJ1-6	-	CASSLGGQGSSPLHF	TGTGCCAGCAGCTTAGGCGGGCAGGGATCATCACCCCTCCACTTT
TRBV20-1	-	TRBJ1-2	-	CSAATNYGYTF	TGCAGTGCTGCCACGAACTATGGCTACACCTTC
TRBV12-2	-	TRBJ2-7	-	CASRSYRDRAYEQYF	TGTGCAAGTCGCTCCTACCGGGACCGCGCGTACGAGCAGTACTTC
TRBV28	-	TRBJ1-1	-	CASSLVIIGNTEAFF	TGTGCCAGCAGTTTGGTGATAATCGGGAACACTGAAGCTTTCTTT
TRBV13	TRBD2	TRBJ2-3	-	CASSSSSGRTDTQYF	TGTGCCAGCAGCTCGTCTAGCGGACGCACAGATACGCAGTATTTT
TRBV28	TRBD2	TRBJ2-3	-	CASDTGTSGRGRTDTQYF	TGTGCCAGTGATACCGGGACTAGCGGGAGAGGACGCACAGATACGCAGTATTTT
TRBV28	TRBD1	TRBJ1-1	-	CASSVREGQGAKAFF	TGTGCCAGCAGCGTCCGAGAAGGACAGGGGGCCAAAGCTTTCTTT
TRBV5-6	-	TRBJ2-5	-	CASSSAVGSIETQYF	TGTGCCAGCAGCTCGGCGGTAGGGTCAATAGAGACCCAGTACTTC
TRBV9	TRBD1	TRBJ1-2	-	CASSPHLRGGQGTNYGYTF	TGTGCCAGCAGCCCTCACCTTAGGGGGGGACAGGGGACTAACTATGGCTACACCTTC
TRBV6-4	-	TRBJ2-2	-	CASSVEGLLGTGELFF	TGTGCCAGCAGTGTGGAGGGCCTATTAGGAACCGGGGAGCTGTTTTTT
TRBV18	TRBD1	TRBJ2-7	-	CASSPGTGLVYEQYF	TGTGCCAGCTCACCGGGGACAGGGTTAGTCTACGAGCAGTACTTC
TRBV5-5	-	TRBJ2-5	-	CASSLGSYRDQETQYF	TGTGCCAGCAGCTTGGGGTCTTACAGGGACCAAGAGACCCAGTACTTC
TRBV2	-	TRBJ1-2	-	CASTRTANYGYTF	TGTGCCAGCACTAGGACAGCTAACTATGGCTACACCTTC
TRBV5-1	-	TRBJ2-3	-	CASSMTVATDTQYF	TGCGCCAGCAGCATGACAGTCGCCACAGATACGCAGTATTTT
TRBV11-3	-	TRBJ2-2	-	CASNGVTGELFF	TGTGCCAGCAATGGGGTGACCGGGGAGCTGTTTTTT
TRBV5-4	TRBD2	TRBJ2-5	-	CASSFRAGGETQYF	TGTGCCAGCAGCTTCCGAGCGGGAGGCGAGACCCAGTACTTC
TRBV28	-	TRBJ1-2	-	CASSAVGPRGYTF	TGTGCCAGCAGCGCCGTTGGCCCTAGAGGCTACACCTTC
TRBV7-9	TRBD1	TRBJ1-2	-	CASSLAPLDRGKSNYGYTF	TGTGCCAGCAGCTTAGCGCCCCTGGACAGGGGGAAGTCTAACTATGGCTACACCTTC
TRBV9	TRBD1	TRBJ2-3	-	CASTQRDRPADTQYF	TGTGCCAGCACCCAACGGGACAGGCCAGCAGATACGCAGTATTTT
TRBV11-2	-	TRBJ2-7	-	CASRRLASYEQYF	TGTGCCAGCAGGCGCCTCGCCTCCTACGAGCAGTACTTC
TRBV15	-	TRBJ2-1	-	CATSRASGNEQFF	TGTGCCACCAGCAGAGCCAGCGGCAATGAGCAGTTCTTC
TRBV5-4	-	TRBJ1-1	-	CASSPTARNTEAFF	TGTGCCAGCAGCCCAACAGCTAGGAACACTGAAGCTTTCTTT
TRBV5-1	-	TRBJ1-4	-	CASSLEDREKLFF	TGCGCCAGCAGCTTGGAAGATCGTGAAAAACTGTTTTTT
TRBV7-2	-	TRBJ1-2	-	CASTRTVGYTF	TGTGCCAGCACCAGGACGGTGGGCTACACCTTC
TRBV4-3	-	TRBJ1-1	-	CASSQARGGWNTEAFF	TGCGCCAGCAGCCAAGCCAGGGGTGGATGGAACACTGAAGCTTTCTTT
TRBV19	-	TRBJ1-1	-	CASSTRQTGVTEAFF	TGTGCCAGTAGTACGCGACAGACCGGGGTCACTGAAGCTTTCTTT
TRBV9	-	TRBJ2-5	-	CASSGFGGQETQYF	TGTGCCAGCAGCGGCTTCGGGGGCCAAGAGACCCAGTACTTC
TRBV5-4	-	TRBJ1-2	-	CASSGGLEGYGYTF	TGTGCCAGCAGCGGGGGGTTGGAAGGCTATGGCTACACCTTC
TRBV28	TRBD2	TRBJ2-2	-	CASKLAGTNTGELFF	TGTGCCAGCAAACTAGCGGGCACGAACACCGGGGAGCTGTTTTTT
TRBV6-5	TRBD1	TRBJ1-5	-	CASSDRVGNQPQHF	TGTGCCAGCAGCGACAGGGTCGGCAATCAGCCCCAGCATTTT
TRBV5-1	-	TRBJ2-2	-	CASSSGSRGLGELFF	TGCGCCAGCAGCTCTGGGAGTCGGGGCCTCGGGGAGCTGTTTTTT
TRBV28	-	TRBJ1-5	-	CASSRRGPQHF	TGTGCCAGCAGCCGCCGGGGGCCCCAGCATTTT
TRBV5-1	TRBD1	TRBJ2-4	-	CASSLEGAGNIQYF	TGCGCCAGCAGCTTGGAGGGGGCCGGGAACATTCAGTACTTC
TRBV7-2	-	TRBJ1-1	-	CASSLETGNTEAFF	TGTGCCAGCAGCCTTGAGACAGGGAACACTGAAGCTTTCTTT
TRBV6-5	TRBD2	TRBJ2-1	few	CASSYSTSGDEQFF	TGTGCCAGCAGTTACTCGACTAGCGGGGATGAGCAGTTCTTC
TRBV30	-	TRBJ1-5	few	CAWSVHTSANQPQHF	TGTGCCTGGAGTGTTCACACAAGTGCAAATCAGCCCCAGCATTTT
TRBV4-1	-	TRBJ2-5	-	CASSQDLKETQYF	TGCGCCAGCAGCCAAGATCTAAAAGAGACCCAGTACTTC
TRBV23-1	TRBD1	TRBJ1-1	-	CASSSPGQGIFFGNTEAFF	TGCGCCAGCAGTTCACCCGGACAGGGTATCTTTTTTGGGAACACTGAAGCTTTCTTT
TRBV28	-	TRBJ2-1	-	CASSSEGYSYNEQFF	TGTGCCAGCAGTTCGGAGGGATACTCCTACAATGAGCAGTTCTTC
TRBV10-1	-	TRBJ2-7	-	CASRGRGIYEQYF	TGCGCCAGCAGGGGAAGGGGGATTTACGAGCAGTACTTC
TRBV27	TRBD1	TRBJ1-2	-	CASTPGGHPRYGYTF	TGTGCCAGCACCCCAGGGGGCCACCCTCGGTATGGCTACACCTTC
TRBV9	-	TRBJ2-2	-	CASSAGQSVELFF	TGTGCCAGCAGCGCTGGACAGTCGGTGGAGCTGTTTTTT
TRBV5-1	TRBD1	TRBJ2-6	-	CASSYRGTGDTGANVLTF	TGCGCCAGCAGCTATCGCGGGACAGGGGATACTGGGGCCAACGTCCTGACTTTC
TRBV19	-	TRBJ1-1	-	CASLNKGLSTHQAFF	TGTGCCAGCTTAAACAAGGGACTCTCTACACACCAAGCTTTCTTT
TRBV18	-	TRBJ2-7	once	CASSPRGNEQYF	TGTGCCAGCTCACCACGGGGAAACGAGCAGTACTTC
TRBV28	TRBD1	TRBJ1-3	-	CASSRPPQGVNTIYF	TGTGCCAGCAGTAGGCCCCCCCAGGGGGTAAACACCATATATTTT
TRBV25-1	-	TRBJ1-2	-	CASSPSRAERNGYTF	TGTGCCAGCAGTCCTTCTCGGGCCGAGCGGAATGGCTACACCTTC
TRBV19	-	TRBJ2-1	-	CASGDRSSYNEQFF	TGTGCCTCCGGAGACAGGTCCTCCTACAATGAGCAGTTCTTC
TRBV18	TRBD1	TRBJ2-7	-	CASSPRTGDEQYF	TGTGCCAGCTCACCTAGGACAGGGGACGAGCAGTACTTC
TRBV10-3	TRBD1	TRBJ2-1	once	CASSGQGRNEQFF	TGTGCCAGTTCAGGACAGGGTCGGAATGAGCAGTTCTTC
TRBV4-3	-	TRBJ1-3	-	CASSQIESSGNTIYF	TGCGCCAGCAGCCAAATCGAAAGCTCTGGAAACACCATATATTTT
TRBV19	TRBD2	TRBJ2-1	-	CASSPRSPSGRVHNEQFF	TGTGCCAGTAGTCCGCGATCCCCCAGCGGGAGGGTACACAATGAGCAGTTCTTC
TRBV27	-	TRBJ1-6	-	CASSLTNPRHNSPLHF	TGTGCCAGCAGTTTAACTAACCCGAGGCATAATTCACCCCTCCACTTT
TRBV2	TRBD2	TRBJ2-7	-	CASSELAAYEQYF	TGTGCCAGCAGTGAGCTAGCGGCCTACGAGCAGTACTTC
TRBV19	TRBD1	TRBJ1-1	-	CASSIPRTGRNTEAFF	TGTGCCAGTAGTATCCCTAGGACAGGACGGAACACTGAAGCTTTCTTT
TRBV10-3	TRBD2	TRBJ2-2	-	CAISAVAGGGTGELFF	TGTGCCATCAGCGCCGTAGCGGGAGGGGGTACCGGGGAGCTGTTTTTT
TRBV27	TRBD2	TRBJ2-5	once	CASSQNWLAGQETQYF	TGTGCCAGCAGTCAGAATTGGCTAGCGGGCCAAGAGACCCAGTACTTC
TRBV6-1	-	TRBJ2-3	-	CASSEARVTDTQYF	TGTGCCAGCAGTGAGGCTAGAGTAACAGATACGCAGTATTTT
TRBV15	TRBD1	TRBJ1-4	once	CATSRGVGGDEKLFF	TGTGCCACCAGCAGAGGAGTAGGGGGCGATGAAAAACTGTTTTTT